The source of this TCR beta chain is a study of blood T cell repertoires in COVID-19. Study overall: Some COVID-19 samples were acute and others convalescent; all came from the United States, Italy and Spain.

The V end was cut by 1 base, the J end by 8 bases, with 17 bases between. This CDR3 spans 15 amino acids. Germline CDR1 and CDR2: MDHEN and SYDVKM. Authors' methods: Estimated nucleated cell counts came from reference gene primer amplification. The data were produced by immunoSEQ multiplex PCR, yet TCRdb's version contains in-frame clones alone and is incomplete. The DNA gave D and trimming, while V, J and clone size come from that table. The repertoire has fewer than 350,000 clones, almost 90% of them found once; the top ten carry 0.85% to 1.3%. This clone was detected only once. The sequencing input was PBMCs or T cells enriched from blood (not recorded which). V is TRBV28 and J is TRBJ1-2; no reliable D call. The origin of this receptor is a woman aged 25 to 39 who had been exposed to COVID-19. The CDR3 protein is CASSLFMDGGEGYTF. CDR3 bases: TGTGCCAGCAGTTTATTCATGGACGGCGGGGAAGGCTACACCTTC.